A selection of T cell receptor beta chains follows, all from one sample in a study of cytomegalovirus exposure and HLA in healthy donors. Libraries were prepared by immunoSEQ multiplex PCR; TCRdb keeps only in-frame clonotypes and omits some of them. This sample has approximately 70,000 clones, with under 85% found just once. Sequencing was carried out using PBMCs. These receptors all come from a woman between 55 and 75 years old in good health and CMV-seropositive. Each CDR3 is given with its conserved first and last residue. A D gene is named only where the DNA matches it firmly. Size values are once, few and many counts, or a class for expanded clones, and some rows have none.

D	V	size	J	CDR3	DNA
TRBD1	TRBV2	NA	TRBJ2-1	CASRFRTGVSYNEQFF	TGTGCCAGCAGGTTCAGGACAGGAGTTTCATACAATGAGCAGTTCTTC
TRBD1	TRBV19	NA	TRBJ1-2	CASSGTGDIRYGYTF	TGTGCCAGTAGTGGGACAGGGGATATTCGCTATGGCTACACTTTC
NA	TRBV7-2	once	TRBJ2-7	CASSPSPATYEQYF	TGTGCCAGCAGCCCTAGTCCCGCAACCTACGAGCAGTACTTC
TRBD1	TRBV5-1	few	TRBJ1-1	CASSPQGVNTEAFF	TGCGCCAGCAGCCCACAGGGGGTGAACACTGAAGCTTTCTTT
NA	TRBV7-3	NA	TRBJ1-1	CASSPRTDTEAFF	TGTGCCAGCAGCCCACGGACAGACACTGAAGCTTTCTTT
TRBD1	TRBV18	NA	TRBJ2-1	CASSLTTGVSYNEQFF	TGTGCCAGCTCACTTACGACAGGGGTAAGCTACAATGAGCAGTTCTTC
NA	TRBV7-9	NA	TRBJ2-1	CASSLAGERNEQFF	TGTGCCAGCAGCTTAGCGGGAGAGAGGAATGAGCAGTTCTTC
TRBD2	TRBV5-1	NA	TRBJ2-3	CASSLSGYRTPTQYF	TGCGCCAGCAGTCTTAGCGGGTACCGTACCCCTACGCAGTATTTT
TRBD1	TRBV6-5	NA	TRBJ2-1	CASRHTGDPYNEQFF	TGTGCCAGCAGGCACACAGGGGACCCCTACAATGAGCAGTTCTTC
TRBD1	TRBV6-1	NA	TRBJ1-2	CASSGQGFGYTF	TGTGCCAGCAGTGGACAGGGTTTTGGCTACACCTTC
TRBD2	TRBV19	once	TRBJ2-1	CASTGLAGGPANEQFF	TGTGCCAGTACGGGACTAGCGGGAGGCCCAGCTAATGAGCAGTTCTTC
NA	TRBV7-3	few	TRBJ1-1	CASSPDRPGENTEAFF	TGTGCCAGCAGCCCCGACAGACCAGGGGAGAACACTGAAGCTTTCTTT
TRBD1	TRBV18	NA	TRBJ2-5	CASSWTGGVKETQYF	TGTGCCAGCTCTTGGACAGGGGGCGTCAAGGAGACCCAGTACTTC
TRBD2	TRBV12-5	NA	TRBJ2-1	CASGHQTSGSHEQFF	TGTGCTAGTGGGCACCAGACTAGCGGGAGCCATGAGCAGTTCTTC
NA	TRBV5-8	NA	TRBJ1-6	CASRTQGYGSPLHF	TGTGCCAGCAGGACACAGGGTTACGGTTCACCCCTCCACTTT
TRBD1	TRBV18	NA	TRBJ1-5	CASSQGAGQPQHF	TGTGCCAGCTCACAGGGGGCAGGTCAGCCCCAGCATTTT
TRBD2	TRBV5-4	once	TRBJ2-5	CASSLGGLAGETQYF	TGTGCCAGCAGCTTGGGGGGACTAGCGGGTGAGACCCAGTACTTC
NA	TRBV30	NA	TRBJ2-4	CAWSPPVGPKNIQYF	TGTGCCTGGAGTCCCCCGGTTGGGCCCAAAAACATTCAGTACTTC
TRBD1	TRBV18	NA	TRBJ1-1	CASSYRDRGGSTEAFF	TGTGCCAGCTCCTACCGGGACAGGGGAGGGAGCACTGAAGCTTTCTTT
TRBD1	TRBV7-2	NA	TRBJ1-5	CASSVTGGNQPQHF	TGTGCCAGCAGCGTGACAGGGGGCAACCAGCCCCAGCATTTT
NA	TRBV4-1	NA	TRBJ1-2	CASSQARGGRNYGYTF	TGCGCCAGCAGCCAAGCCAGAGGGGGAAGGAACTATGGCTACACCTTC
NA	TRBV10-3	few	TRBJ1-1	CAAAAREENTEAFF	TGTGCCGCGGCGGCCAGGGAGGAGAACACTGAAGCTTTCTTT
NA	TRBV5-1	NA	TRBJ2-7	CASSLVAVHEQYF	TGCGCCAGCAGCTTGGTAGCGGTTCACGAGCAGTACTTC
TRBD2	TRBV6-6	many	TRBJ2-7	CASRPTSGSTHEQYF	TGTGCCAGCAGGCCTACTAGCGGGAGCACCCACGAGCAGTACTTC
TRBD1	TRBV28	NA	TRBJ1-1	CASSMPPKRTGGLRTEAFF	TGTGCCAGCAGTATGCCCCCGAAGCGGACAGGGGGTTTAAGAACTGAAGCTTTCTTT
NA	TRBV5-1	few	TRBJ1-5	CASSVDINQPQHF	TGCGCCAGCAGCGTGGACATAAACCAGCCCCAGCATTTT
TRBD1	TRBV30	NA	TRBJ1-5	CAWSRQGDQPQHF	TGTGCCTGGAGTAGACAGGGGGATCAGCCCCAGCATTTT
TRBD1	TRBV29-1	once	TRBJ2-7	CSATGNPYEQYF	TGCAGCGCGACAGGGAACCCCTACGAGCAGTACTTC
TRBD2	TRBV5-1	NA	TRBJ2-7	CASSPREGPYEQYF	TGCGCCAGCAGCCCGCGGGAGGGGCCCTACGAGCAGTACTTC
NA	TRBV11-2	NA	TRBJ2-7	CASSLDLLATHEQYF	TGTGCCAGCAGCTTAGATCTGCTAGCTACTCACGAGCAGTACTTC
NA	TRBV7-8	NA	TRBJ2-7	CASSLGGQGYEQYF	TGTGCCAGCAGCTTAGGGGGCCAAGGCTACGAGCAGTACTTC
TRBD2	TRBV27	NA	TRBJ2-7	CASSLAGGLSYEQYF	TGTGCCAGCAGTTTAGCGGGGGGCCTCTCCTACGAGCAGTACTTC
NA	TRBV11-2	NA	TRBJ1-1	CASSLLRSGSGSAFF	TGTGCCAGCAGCTTATTAAGGTCCGGGAGTGGTAGTGCTTTCTTT
NA	TRBV18	NA	TRBJ2-5	CASSRGRTQETQYF	TGTGCCAGCTCACGGGGGAGGACACAAGAGACCCAGTACTTC
TRBD2	TRBV4-2	NA	TRBJ2-1	CASSPLAGGPNEQFF	TGTGCCAGCAGCCCCCTAGCGGGAGGGCCAAATGAGCAGTTCTTC
TRBD2	TRBV4-1	NA	TRBJ2-3	CASSQELAGDTDTQYF	TGCGCCAGCAGCCAAGAACTAGCGGGGGACACAGATACGCAGTATTTT
TRBD2	TRBV7-9	NA	TRBJ2-3	CASSSWELAGNSSTDTQYF	TGTGCCAGCAGCTCATGGGAGCTAGCGGGAAATTCTAGCACAGATACGCAGTATTTT
NA	TRBV2	NA	TRBJ1-2	CASSVGRKEGGYTF	TGTGCCAGCAGTGTAGGCAGGAAAGAAGGTGGCTACACCTTC
TRBD2	TRBV9	NA	TRBJ2-1	CASSVASGGTNEQFF	TGTGCCAGCAGCGTAGCTAGCGGGGGGACCAATGAGCAGTTCTTC
NA	TRBV18	once	TRBJ1-1	CASSPTEMATEAFF	TGTGCCAGCTCACCGACGGAGATGGCCACTGAAGCTTTCTTT